This T cell receptor (beta chain) derives from a study of blood T cell repertoires in COVID-19 (TCRdb year 2020). Some background on the complete study: Samples covering the acute and convalescent phases of COVID-19 were provided by collaborators in the United States, Italy and Spain. The material from the prospective study consisted of cDNA or gDNA derived from T cells, B-cell-depleted T cells, or PBMCs. The dataset comprised deeply sampled blood TCRbeta repertoires from subjects exposed to, actively infected with, or recovered from COVID-19. The repertoires were released in a freely available public database meant as a resource for research on the immune response to SARS-CoV-2. The samples were drawn from two sources: the first 160 participants of the ongoing ImmuneRACE study, and 1,200 or so subjects contributed by 6 global collaborators. A de-identified subject ID, COVID-19 status, age in years and sex were almost always included in the sample metadata. Where HLA class I and class II types were available, the types were taken from metadata supplied by the sample provider, not from assay-based typing. The investigation overall reported the following: How much clinical and demographic metadata was included differed by source and by participant, and the metadata was provided uncurated.

TCRbeta CDR3 regions were amplified from genomic DNA using the immunoSEQ Assay, a bias-controlled multiplex PCR. The published analysis was carried out like this. Nucleated cell counts per sample were estimated from amplification of reference gene primers within the assay. To quantify the absolute abundance of each unique TCRbeta CDR3 rearrangement, sequence reads were collapsed and filtered. For each sample, productive Simpson clonality was calculated as the square root of Simpson's diversity index over productive rearrangements. As stored in TCRdb, this immuneACCESS dataset retains in-frame rearrangements with V and J assigned. A fraction of the clones does not appear; measured against another copy, unresolved V genes explain less than half of the discrepancy, and the remainder lacks a known reason. Clone size and the V and J calls come from that table; the DNA yielded D and trimming. The sample data list about 220,000 clones, and around 91% of these were observed just once. The leading ten clones occupy around 15% of the sample.

Comments on this clone: It lacks a known antigen. Base quality data are lacking; no much larger clone is found one base away.

The V and J ends are trimmed by 5 bases and 6 bases, leaving 14 bases between them. The CDR3 runs 13 residues from the cysteine to the phenylalanine. The retained sequence is limited to the CDR3, 39 bases, with the frame set at the first base. In the germline V gene, CDR1 corresponds to SGHAT and CDR2 to FQNNGV. In the prospective study, participants were about 18 to 100 years old, resided in 24 geographic areas of the United States, and were enrolled through a virtual design. Cohort assignment in the prospective study relied on participant-reported clinical history from a screening survey and a study questionnaire. Exposed participants were defined as having been in contact with someone with a PCR-confirmed or clinician-diagnosed COVID-19 case within 2 weeks of study entry. In the prospective study, whole blood, serum and a nasopharyngeal or oropharyngeal swab were collected from each participant by mobile phlebotomists. Participants in the prospective study had the option to provide additional blood draws and questionnaires over a roughly 2-month period. Prospective study blood samples were shipped either frozen or at room temperature before DNA extraction.

The sequence was obtained from a man aged 25-40 years who had been exposed to COVID-19. Material for sequencing was PBMCs or T cells enriched from blood (not recorded which). The sequence links TRBV11-2 to TRBJ2-7; no D gene can be assigned with confidence. Here is the DNA: TGTGCCAGCAGCGCCTCGTCCCAGGCCGAGCAGTACTTC. This is translated as CASSASSQAEQYF.